These 20 T cell receptor beta chains were sequenced from one sample in a study of metastatic and nonmetastatic thyroid tumors. All patients were treatment-naive before thyroid surgery. MiXCR was used by TCRdb to re-call the PCR reads. The sample shows roughly 71,000 clones, roughly 18% of them seen only once. Sequencing input: blood. The receptors shown here come from a female donor with papillary thyroid cancer or a benign thyroid nodule (not recorded which). Some clones in this sample may be carry-over from other donors' samples.

By proportion, this clone is medium-sized. This chain connects TRBV30 to TRBJ1-6; D unresolved. Trimming removed 2 bases from V and 7 bases from J, with 6 bases in between. In germline, CDR1 is GTSNPN, CDR2 SVGIG (reference sequence). The CDR3 runs to 12 residues. The CDR3 DNA follows: TGTGCCTGGAGTCGCCCGAATTCACCCCTCCACTTT. Translation: CAWSRPNSPLHF.

In DNA, the CDR3 is TGTGCCAGCAGTTACGACAGGGGGGGCCTAACAGATACGCAGTATTTT. Its translation is CASSYDRGGLTDTQYF. The chain recombines TRBV27 with TRBJ2-3; 9 bases fit TRBD1. CDR3 length: 16 amino acids. Germline CDR1 MNHEY, CDR2 SMNVEV (reference sequence). J was trimmed by 3 bases and V by 4 bases; bases with no gene match: 8.

This clone was recorded at least ten times. The chain carries TRBV2 and TRBJ2-1, with unresolved D. Germline CDR1 SNHLY, CDR2 FYNNEI. V lost 7 bases, J lost 4 bases, and 11 bases lay in between. The CDR3 length is 13 residues. CDR3 nucleotides: TGTGCCAGCAAGTTGGCTGGTTACAATGAGCAGTTCTTC. This sequence encodes CASKLAGYNEQFF. Filled out from reference TRBV2 and TRBJ2-1, the complete variable domain reads EPEVTQTPSHQVTQMGQEVILRCVPISNHLYFYWYRQILGQKVEFLVSFYNNEISEKSEIFDDQFSVERPDGSNFTLKIRSTKLEDSAMYFCASKLAGYNEQFFGPGTRLTVL.

This clone was seen at least ten times. The V call is TRBV28, the J call TRBJ2-3, with D hard to call. The CDR3 is made up of 12 amino acids. The germline V gene has CDR1 MDHEN and CDR2 SYDVKM. The V end lost 6 bases, the J end lost 0 bases, and 4 bases lay between the germline ends. The CDR3 sequence: CASRESTDTQYF. The CDR3 DNA reads TGTGCCAGCAGAGAGAGCACAGATACGCAGTATTTT.

This clone was counted once. A read error is possible here, since a much larger clone lies one base away. The V and J genes are TRBV7-7 and TRBJ2-1, with 7 positions matching TRBD1. Germline lookup yields CDR1 SSHAT and CDR2 FNYEAQ (reference sequence). There are 15 residues in the CDR3. CDR3 DNA: TGTGCTAGCATCTTAAGTAGGACAGGCGGCAATGAGCAGTTCTTC. Amino acids: CASILSRTGGNEQFF.

The chain has TRBV2 and TRBJ2-1; 10 nucleotides line up with TRBD1. The CDR3 runs 14 residues. Germline CDR1 SNHLY, CDR2 FYNNEI. Trimming removed 11 bases from V and 8 bases from J; junction bases left unmatched: 12. The CDR3 here is CAVLGQGRRDEQFF. DNA for the CDR3: TGTGCCGTTCTGGGACAGGGGAGGAGGGATGAGCAGTTCTTC. Complete variable domain (other parts from reference TRBV2 and TRBJ2-1): EPEVTQTPSHQVTQMGQEVILRCVPISNHLYFYWYRQILGQKVEFLVSFYNNEISEKSEIFDDQFSVERPDGSNFTLKIRSTKLEDSAMYFCAVLGQGRRDEQFFGPGTRLTVL.

This clone was observed a handful of times. The V call is TRBV19, the J call TRBJ2-1; TRBD1 agrees at 9 bases. CDR1 is LNHDA and CDR2 is SQIVND in the germline V gene (reference sequence). The junction had 6 bases not matched to a gene; V was cut back by 7 bases and J by 5 bases. CDR3 length equals 14 residues. CDR3 amino acids: CASTRTGENNEQFF. DNA of the CDR3: TGTGCCAGTACCAGGACAGGGGAAAACAATGAGCAGTTCTTC.

This clone was detected many times. The chain is built from TRBV19 and TRBJ2-3; 7 bases fit TRBD2. V was clipped by 7 bases and J by 6 bases; unmatched bases: 10. This CDR3 contains 14 residues. Germline V gene lookup returns CDR1 LNHDA and CDR2 SQIVND (reference sequence). The CDR3 nucleotides are TGTGCCAGTAAGTCGGGGGAGGGCTCCGATACGCAGTATTTT. Its protein is CASKSGEGSDTQYF.

This clone appeared many times. The V call is TRBV3-1, the J call TRBJ1-2; no definite D call. Germline V gene sequence: CDR1 LGHDT, CDR2 YNNKEL (reference sequence). The CDR3 length is 14 residues. The V and J ends lost 4 bases and 3 bases respectively, with 12 bases between them. CDR3: CASSPDGLHYGYTF. CDR3 nucleotide sequence: TGTGCCAGCAGCCCCGACGGACTTCACTATGGCTACACCTTC. The whole variable domain, filled in from reference TRBV3-1 and TRBJ1-2, reads DTAVSQTPKYLVTQMGNDKSIKCEQNLGHDTMYWYKQDSKKFLKIMFSYNNKELIINETVPNRFSPKSPDKAHLNLHINSLELGDSAVYFCASSPDGLHYGYTFGSGTRLTVV.

This clone was observed a few times. V and J are TRBV28 and TRBJ2-5; 11 positions match TRBD2. The CDR3 extends over 18 amino acids. V gave up 3 bases and J gave up 1 base; unmatched junction bases: 10. Germline assignment: CDR1 MDHEN and CDR2 SYDVKM. This chain's CDR3 is CASSFSTSGSGGQETQYF. As DNA, the CDR3 is TGTGCCAGCAGTTTCTCTACTAGCGGGAGCGGGGGCCAAGAGACCCAGTACTTC.

In this sample, this clone turned up many times. This rearrangement joins TRBV6-2 or TRBV6-3 to TRBJ2-1; 9 nucleotides agree with TRBD2. Unmatched junction bases numbered 5, after V lost 4 bases and J lost 10 bases. This CDR3 comprises 13 residues. Germline CDR1 is MNHEY and CDR2 is SVGEGT. CDR3 loop: CASSFLSGREQFF. CDR3 nucleotide sequence: TGTGCCAGCAGTTTCCTCAGCGGGAGGGAGCAGTTCTTC.

A word on this clone: A much more abundant neighbour one base away suggests this may be a read error. This rearrangement joins TRBV29-1 to TRBJ1-1, with D possibly being TRBD1 (5 bases). Germline V lookup: CDR1 SQVTM, CDR2 ANQGSEA. This CDR3 spans 16 amino acids. V was trimmed by 6 bases and J by 4 bases, leaving 24 bases between them. In nucleotides, the CDR3 is TGCAGCGTGGCCCCAGGGAGTCTTCTACAAAGCACTGAAGCTTTCTTT. Translation: CSVAPGSLLQSTEAFF.

This clone was counted at least ten times. CDR3 coding DNA: TGCGCCAGCAGCTCCGGGACAGGTAACACTGAAGCTTTCTTT. It specifies CASSSGTGNTEAFF. The chain couples TRBV5-1 to TRBJ1-1, with 8 bases lining up with TRBD1. The junction had 3 bases not matched to a gene; V was cut back by 3 bases and J by 2 bases. Germline CDR1 reads SGHRS; CDR2 reads YFSETQ. This CDR3 contains 14 residues.

This clone turned up a few times. The chain has TRBV5-1 and TRBJ2-1; D is possibly TRBD1 (6 bases). Germline V gives CDR1 SGHRS, CDR2 YFSETQ. The CDR3 extends over 14 amino acids. V lost 2 bases to trimming and J lost 8 bases, with 14 bases between them. Here the CDR3 reads CASSFAGARDEQFF. CDR3 sequence (DNA): TGCGCCAGCAGCTTTGCAGGGGCGCGGGATGAGCAGTTCTTC.

The sample holds many counts of this clone. V gene TRBV3-1 combines with J gene TRBJ1-5; possibly TRBD1 for D (5 bases). V gave up 0 bases and J gave up 7 bases, with 10 bases separating them. CDR3 length: 14 residues. Germline values: CDR1 LGHDT, CDR2 YNNKEL (reference sequence). In DNA, the CDR3 is TGTGCCAGCAGCCAAGATCCCAGGGCACAGCCCCAGCATTTT. This codes for CASSQDPRAQPQHF. Full variable domain (rest looked up from reference TRBV3-1 and TRBJ1-5): DTAVSQTPKYLVTQMGNDKSIKCEQNLGHDTMYWYKQDSKKFLKIMFSYNNKELIINETVPNRFSPKSPDKAHLNLHINSLELGDSAVYFCASSQDPRAQPQHFGDGTRLSIL.

Ten or more counts support this clone. The genes are TRBV6-1 and TRBJ1-2; tentative D call: TRBD1 (6 bases). The CDR3 contains 13 residues. Germline V CDR1 and CDR2: MNHNS, SASEGT. Trimming stripped 6 bases from V and 1 base from J, with 9 bases between. DNA of the CDR3: TGTGCCAGCAGCCGGGACATTAACTATGGCTACACCTTC. It is translated as CASSRDINYGYTF.

This clone has ten or more counts. The rearrangement joins TRBV5-1 to TRBJ2-7; possibly TRBD2 for D (5 bases). V shed 3 bases and J shed 4 bases, with 14 bases lying between them. Germline CDR1 and CDR2: SGHRS and YFSETQ. CDR3 size: 14 residues. CDR3 loop: CASSSGEGRYEQYF. CDR3 coding DNA: TGCGCCAGCAGCTCCGGTGAGGGTCGATACGAGCAGTACTTC.

This clone was seen ten or more times. The chain links TRBV9 to TRBJ2-7; D possibly corresponds to TRBD2 (5 bases). The germline V gene has CDR1 SGDLS and CDR2 YYNGEE. Trimming left V 0 bases short and J 7 bases short, with 11 bases between. The CDR3 contains 13 residues. The chain's CDR3 is CASSVGTGWEQYF. The CDR3 DNA is TGTGCCAGCAGCGTAGGAACGGGGTGGGAGCAGTACTTC.

Many counts were recorded for this clone. The rearrangement links TRBV11-2 to TRBJ2-5; D remains unclear. Trimming took 5 bases from V and 1 from J, leaving 2 bases between them. The CDR3 runs 11 residues. CDR1 SGHAT and CDR2 FQNNGV come from the germline V gene. The CDR3 bases are TGTGCCAGCAGCGTCCAAGAGACCCAGTACTTC. Translation: CASSVQETQYF.

This clone occurred many times. The chain has TRBV5-1 and TRBJ1-1, with D perhaps matching TRBD1 (5 bases). The V gene lost 0 bases and the J gene lost 1 base, with 7 bases spanning the gap. The CDR3 spans 14 residues. Germline lookup yields CDR1 SGHRS and CDR2 YFSETQ. The CDR3: CASSLDRRNTEAFF. In nucleotides, the CDR3 is TGCGCCAGCAGCTTGGACAGGAGGAACACTGAAGCTTTCTTT.